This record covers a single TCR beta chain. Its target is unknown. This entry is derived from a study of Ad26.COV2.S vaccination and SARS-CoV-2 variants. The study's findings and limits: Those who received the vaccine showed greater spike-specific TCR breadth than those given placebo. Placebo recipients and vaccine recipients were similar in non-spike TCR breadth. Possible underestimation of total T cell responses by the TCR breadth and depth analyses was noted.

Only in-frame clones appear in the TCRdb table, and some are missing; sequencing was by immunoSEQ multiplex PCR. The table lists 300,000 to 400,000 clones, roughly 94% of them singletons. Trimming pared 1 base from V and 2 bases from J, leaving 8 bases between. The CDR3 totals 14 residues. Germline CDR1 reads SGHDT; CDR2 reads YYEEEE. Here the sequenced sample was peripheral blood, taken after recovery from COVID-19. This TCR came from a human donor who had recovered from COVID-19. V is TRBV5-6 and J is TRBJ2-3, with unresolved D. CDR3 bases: TGTGCCAGCAGCTTGTGGGCGGACACAGATACGCAGTATTTT. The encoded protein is CASSLWADTDTQYF.